Sequencing of this T cell receptor (beta chain) was carried out in a study of blood T cell repertoires in COVID-19. For the study at large: The analysed material was cDNA or gDNA that came from T cells, B-cell-depleted T cells, or PBMCs.

Sequenced by immunoSEQ multiplex PCR; TCRdb stores in-frame clones only, minus some. The sample shows 200,000 to 300,000 clones, roughly 87% of them seen only once. The CDR3 has 15 amino acids. V lost 9 bases and J lost 0; bases outside the gene matches: 7. Germline loops: CDR1 ENHRY, CDR2 SYGVKD. The rearrangement joins TRBV10-3 to TRBJ2-3, with TRBD1 identical over 9 bases. The sequencing input was PBMCs or T cells enriched from blood (not recorded which). The clonotype was recovered from a woman aged 25 to 39 with acute COVID-19. Here the CDR3 reads CAIMPGQGSTDTQYF. CDR3 nucleotides: TGTGCCATAATGCCGGGACAGGGCAGCACAGATACGCAGTATTTT.